This T cell receptor (beta chain) is from a study of memory CD4+ T cells and cytomegalovirus serostatus. Between the trimmed V and J ends, which lost 7 bases and 3 bases, there was a span of 10 bases. CDR1 is SNHLY and CDR2 is FYNNEI in the germline V gene. The CDR3 spans 12 residues. The data were produced by immunoSEQ multiplex PCR, yet TCRdb's version contains in-frame clones alone and is incomplete. The repertoire holds some 56,000 clones, around 76% seen once, with 0.4% to 0.45% in the top ten. Single viable CD3+CD4+CD8-CD45RO+ cells were sorted as the memory CD4+ T cells. CD4+ T cells were isolated by positive magnetic selection.

This sequence joins TRBV2 and TRBJ2-7; no clear D. Material for sequencing was memory CD4+ T cells from blood. The TCR originated in an adult in good health and CMV-seronegative. Here the CDR3 DNA reads TGTGCCAGCAAGGAGACTGACTACGAGCAGTACTTC. This sequence encodes CASKETDYEQYF.